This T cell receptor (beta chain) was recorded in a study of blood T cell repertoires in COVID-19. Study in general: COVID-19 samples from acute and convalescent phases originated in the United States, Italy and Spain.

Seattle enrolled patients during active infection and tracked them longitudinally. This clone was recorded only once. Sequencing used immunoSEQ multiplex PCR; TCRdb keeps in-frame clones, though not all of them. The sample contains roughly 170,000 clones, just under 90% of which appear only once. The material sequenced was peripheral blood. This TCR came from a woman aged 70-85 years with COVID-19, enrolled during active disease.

CDR3 in amino acids: CASSYAGIAGELFF. The CDR3, as DNA: TGTGCCAGCAGTTACGCAGGGATAGCCGGGGAGCTGTTTTTT. V usage is TRBV6-6 and J usage is TRBJ2-2, with D tentatively TRBD1 (5 bases). The CDR3 totals 14 residues. The germline V gene has CDR1 MNHNY and CDR2 SVGAGI (reference sequence). V was cut by 2 bases and J by 6 bases, with 10 bases left in between.